The rows below give T cell receptor beta chains drawn from one sample of a study of shared clonotypes between healthy human individuals. Profiled with immunoSEQ multiplex PCR; TCRdb holds only in-frame clones, not every one. The table lists under 650,000 clones, 90% to 96% of them singletons. The specimen sequenced was naive CD4+ T cells sorted from blood. These receptors all come from a woman aged 25 to 39 in good health. Both conserved end residues are part of each CDR3. D genes are given only for firm matches. Rows may omit the clone size; those that give it use once, few, many or a size class.

once	TRBD1	TRBV5-6	TRBJ2-7	TGTGCCAGCAGCTTGGCGCCCACAGGGGATTACGAGCAGTACTTC	CASSLAPTGDYEQYF
-	TRBD1	TRBV30	TRBJ1-1	TGTGCCTGGAGTGCCCTACAGGGGGGATTTTGGGAAGCTTTCTTT	CAWSALQGGFWEAFF
-	-	TRBV13	TRBJ1-3	TGTGCCAGCAGCTTAGGCCAGGGGTACGGCGGAAACACCATATATTTT	CASSLGQGYGGNTIYF
few	-	TRBV7-9	TRBJ1-3	TGTGCCAGCAGCTCAGAGTGGCAGGCAAACTCTGGAAACACCATATATTTT	CASSSEWQANSGNTIYF
-	-	TRBV5-4	TRBJ2-7	TGTGCCAGCAGCCCGGAGGGTGGGCGACAGGGAGTCTACGAGCAGTACTTC	CASSPEGGRQGVYEQYF
-	-	TRBV27	TRBJ2-1	TGTGCCAGCAGACCCAGTCAAGGCGGTGACTACAATGAGCAGTTCTTC	CASRPSQGGDYNEQFF
once	-	TRBV7-9	TRBJ2-1	TGTGCCAGCAGCGTCAACTCGGGCCGAAGGTTCTTC	CASSVNSGRRFF
-	TRBD1	TRBV11-2	TRBJ2-7	TGTGCCAGCAGCTTAGATCGCGGACAGGGGGCAATCTACGAGCAGTACTTC	CASSLDRGQGAIYEQYF
-	-	TRBV21-1	TRBJ1-1	TGTGCCAGCAGCTGGACAAACACTGAAGCTTTCTTT	CASSWTNTEAFF
-	-	TRBV5-1	TRBJ2-6	TGCGCCAGCAGCTTGAGTAAGTTCGACGTTTCTGGGGCCAACGTCCTGACTTTC	CASSLSKFDVSGANVLTF
once	TRBD1	TRBV5-1	TRBJ1-1	TGCGCCAGCAAGGCTCCAGGCAGGGGGCGAAATAAGAGCACTGAAGCTTTCTTT	CASKAPGRGRNKSTEAFF
-	TRBD1	TRBV11-2	TRBJ2-5	TGTGCCAGCAGCTTCCCGGGACAGGGCTTCGAGACCCAGTACTTC	CASSFPGQGFETQYF
-	TRBD2	TRBV4-1	TRBJ2-2	TGCGCCAGCAGCCACCTAGCGGGAGTGCCTCAGAACACCGGGGAGCTGTTTTTT	CASSHLAGVPQNTGELFF
once	TRBD2	TRBV28	TRBJ2-7	TGTGCCAGCAGTTCAGGACTAGCGGGAGATGGGTACTTC	CASSSGLAGDGYF
-	-	TRBV5-1	TRBJ1-1	TGCGCCAGCAGCCGCACGGGCCTGAACACTGAAGCTTTCTTT	CASSRTGLNTEAFF
-	TRBD2	TRBV28	TRBJ2-2	TGTGCCAGCAGTTCCGGGACGGGAGGGACCGGGGAGCTGTTTTTT	CASSSGTGGTGELFF
-	-	TRBV14	TRBJ1-1	TGTGCCAGCAGCCAAGAAGCGGGGATAGCCACTGAAGCTTTCTTT	CASSQEAGIATEAFF
-	TRBD1	TRBV7-8	TRBJ2-1	TGTGCCAGCAGCCCAGCATTACCGGGACAGACCTACAATGAGCAGTTCTTC	CASSPALPGQTYNEQFF
-	TRBD1	TRBV28	TRBJ2-5	TGTGCCAGCAGTTTTCGGCCCGGGACAGGGAGGCGGGAGACCCAGTACTTC	CASSFRPGTGRRETQYF
-	TRBD1	TRBV2	TRBJ1-1	TGTGCCAGCAGTGAGACAGGGGAAGCTTTCTTT	CASSETGEAFF
-	-	TRBV5-1	TRBJ2-1	TGCGCCAGCGCCACCGGGACGGGCGGCGACTACAATGAGCAGTTCTTC	CASATGTGGDYNEQFF
-	-	TRBV5-1	TRBJ2-1	TGCGCCAGCAAAGACTTGCGGGGAAGCAATGAGCAGTTCTTC	CASKDLRGSNEQFF
-	-	TRBV4-1	TRBJ2-6	TGCGCCAGCAGCCAACCCAGAGCTGGGGCCAACGTCCTGACTTTC	CASSQPRAGANVLTF
once	-	TRBV18	TRBJ1-1	TGTGCCAGCTCACCAAGCGAGAACACTGAAGCTTTCTTT	CASSPSENTEAFF
-	TRBD1	TRBV6-5	TRBJ2-2	TGTGCCAGCAGACCGGGACAGGGGTACGGGGAGCTGTTTTTT	CASRPGQGYGELFF
-	TRBD1	TRBV9	TRBJ2-2	TGTGCCAGCAGCTCACAGGGGGGCCGGAGCGGGGAGCTGTTTTTT	CASSSQGGRSGELFF
-	TRBD2	TRBV7-2	TRBJ2-7	TGTGCCAGCAGCTTACCTCGAGCACTAGCGGGAGGGAGCTCCTACGAGCAGTACTTC	CASSLPRALAGGSSYEQYF
-	-	TRBV11-2	TRBJ2-7	TGTGCCAGCAGCTCTCACAGGGTCCCCGAGCAGTACTTC	CASSSHRVPEQYF
once	-	TRBV14	TRBJ1-3	TGTGCCAGCAGCCGGTTAACCTCTGGAAACACCATATATTTT	CASSRLTSGNTIYF
-	-	TRBV6-5	TRBJ2-5	TGTGCCAGCAGTTACTTGGGACAGACCTGGGGGGCCCAGTACTTC	CASSYLGQTWGAQYF
-	TRBD1	TRBV29-1	TRBJ1-2	TGCAGCGTTGTTCCCGGGACAGGGGGCGACTATGGCTACACCTTC	CSVVPGTGGDYGYTF
-	-	TRBV27	TRBJ2-5	TGTGCCAGCAGTAGGGCACCCCCAGGGAATCCTCTTCGTTCGACCCAGTACTTC	CASSRAPPGNPLRSTQYF
-	TRBD2	TRBV6-6	TRBJ2-7	TGTGCCAGCAGTTATAGGACTAGCACTACCTACGAGCAGTACTTC	CASSYRTSTTYEQYF
-	TRBD1	TRBV28	TRBJ1-1	TGTGCCAGCAGCTCAGGGGGCTTGAACACTGAAGCTTTCTTT	CASSSGGLNTEAFF
-	-	TRBV30	TRBJ2-7	TGTGCCTGGAGTGTGGGGCCTCCCTACGAGCAGTACTTC	CAWSVGPPYEQYF
-	TRBD1	TRBV7-2	TRBJ2-7	TGTGCCAGCAGCCAAAACCCGACAGGGGCCTACGAGCAGTACTTC	CASSQNPTGAYEQYF
-	-	TRBV7-8	TRBJ1-3	TGTGCCAGCAGCCGGTACCGGATTTCTGGAAACACCATATATTTT	CASSRYRISGNTIYF
-	-	TRBV4-1	TRBJ1-5	TGCGCCAGCAGCGACCCGGGGCCAAGGCATCAGCCCCAGCATTTT	CASSDPGPRHQPQHF
-	TRBD2	TRBV29-1	TRBJ2-3	TGCAGCGTTGCTAGCGGGAGTAGCTCAGATACGCAGTATTTT	CSVASGSSSDTQYF
-	-	TRBV30	TRBJ2-7	TGTGCCTGGAGGTCTAAGGGAAGGAGCTCCTACGAGCAGTACTTC	CAWRSKGRSSYEQYF
-	TRBD1	TRBV9	TRBJ2-1	TGTGCCAGCAGCGATACAGGGGGCTTATCCTACAATGAGCAGTTCTTC	CASSDTGGLSYNEQFF
-	-	TRBV6-1	TRBJ1-1	TGTGCCAGCAGGGAGAGTATGAACACTGAAGCTTTCTTT	CASRESMNTEAFF